This TCR beta chain was identified in a study of blood T cell repertoires in COVID-19 (TCRdb year 2020). Looking at the study overall: Samples from collaborators originated in the United States, Italy and Spain and spanned both the acute and convalescent phases of COVID-19. Deeply sampled blood TCRbeta repertoires from subjects exposed to, actively infected with, or recovered from COVID-19 were included in the dataset. Sample metadata almost always included a de-identified subject ID, COVID-19 status, age in years and sex. The material from the prospective study consisted of cDNA or gDNA derived from T cells, B-cell-depleted T cells, or PBMCs. The repertoires were released in a freely available public database intended as a resource for research on the immune response to SARS-CoV-2. Samples came from the ongoing ImmuneRACE study (first 160 participants) plus 1,254 subjects from 6 global collaborators. Where available, HLA class I and class II types were obtained from metadata supplied by the sample provider rather than from assay-based typing.

The immunoSEQ Assay, a bias-controlled multiplex PCR, was used to amplify TCRbeta CDR3 regions from genomic DNA. Regarding the original processing steps: The number of nucleated cells in each sample was estimated from the amplification of reference gene primers within the assay. To quantify the absolute abundance of each unique TCRbeta CDR3 rearrangement, sequence reads were collapsed and filtered. For each sample, productive Simpson clonality was calculated by taking the square root of Simpson's diversity index across productive rearrangements. TCRdb obtained this table from immuneACCESS and retained in-frame rearrangements with V and J assigned. These tables miss some clones; where compared with another copy, unresolved V genes account for less than half of the shortfall, and the remainder is unexplained. The V and J calls and clone size were taken over from that table, and D and trimming were inferred from the DNA. This sample is represented by fewer than 400,000 clones; 85% to 95% of them were singletons. The ten largest clonotypes hold approximately 4.1% of the sample.

The paper as a whole reports these results and caveats: How much clinical and demographic metadata was included differed by source and by participant, and the metadata was provided uncurated.

A remark on this clone: No cognate antigen has been identified for it. Nothing much larger sits one base from this clone, and base qualities are not available.

In the prospective study, participants were roughly 18 to 89 years old, resided in 20 to 30 geographic areas of the United States, and were enrolled through a virtual design. In the prospective study, participants were assigned to cohorts based on the clinical history participants reported in a screening survey and a study questionnaire. A participant counted as exposed if, within 2 weeks of entering the study, that participant had been in contact with someone who had a PCR-confirmed or clinician-diagnosed COVID-19 case. In the prospective study, mobile phlebotomists collected whole blood, serum and a nasopharyngeal or oropharyngeal swab from each participant. Prospective study participants could optionally give additional blood draws and questionnaires over an approximately 2-month period. Before DNA extraction, blood samples from the prospective study were shipped at room temperature or frozen.

Sequences MNHEY (CDR1) and SVGAGI (CDR2) are obtained from the germline V gene. Reading from cysteine to phenylalanine, the CDR3 counts 13 amino acids. Of all the DNA, just the CDR3 is kept, 39 bases in frame from base 1. V lost 7 bases and J lost 6 bases, and the count of bases not matched to a germline gene is 9. The source material was PBMCs or T cells enriched from blood (not recorded which). The chain links TRBV6-5 with TRBJ2-7, and 7 junctional nucleotides match TRBD2. The source of this sequence is a woman in her thirties who had been exposed to COVID-19. The CDR3 region reads CASIRRGGGEQYF. At the DNA level, the sequence is TGTGCCAGCATCCGTAGGGGCGGGGGCGAGCAGTACTTC.